A single sample gave rise to the 18 T cell receptor beta chains below, sequenced in a study of blood T cell repertoires in COVID-19. TCRdb's table, derived via immunoSEQ multiplex PCR, lists solely in-frame clones and lacks some. Of roughly 140,000 clones listed, roughly 80% are singletons. The sequenced sample was PBMCs or T cells enriched from blood (not recorded which). All receptors derive from a woman aged 40 to 49 who had recovered from COVID-19.

The chain employs TRBV10-1 and TRBJ2-3, with TRBD2 matching 15 bases. V shed 4 bases, J shed 1 base, and the junction held 9 bases outside the gene matches. The CDR3 contains 19 residues. CDR1 is WNHNN, CDR2 SYGVQD, per germline (reference sequence). The CDR3 region has the DNA TGCGCCAGCAGTGGATTCGGACTAGCGGGGGGGCCAGGCACAGATACGCAGTATTTT. Amino acid sequence: CASSGFGLAGGPGTDTQYF.

The rearrangement uses TRBV19 and TRBJ2-7, with D possibly TRBD1 on 6 matching bases. Trimming removed 7 bases at V and 2 bases at J, with 12 bases between. CDR3 size: 13 residues. Germline-derived CDR1 and CDR2 are LNHDA and SQIVND (reference sequence). The CDR3 loop reads CASTAGVTYEQYF. DNA of the CDR3: TGTGCCAGTACCGCAGGGGTAACCTACGAGCAGTACTTC.

The gene calls are TRBV6-5 and TRBJ1-1, with D perhaps matching TRBD1 (5 bases). This CDR3 spans 14 amino acids. V was pared by 2 bases and J by 3 bases, with 10 bases between. CDR1 MNHEY and CDR2 SVGAGI come from the germline V gene. CDR3 amino acids: CASSYGGKDTEAFF. DNA of the CDR3: TGTGCCAGCAGTTACGGGGGGAAGGACACTGAAGCTTTCTTT.

The chain links TRBV7-2 to TRBJ1-5; a weak D match, TRBD1 (6 bases). Looked up from germline, CDR1 is SGHTA and CDR2 is FQGNSA. The CDR3 consists of 14 residues. The V gene lost 5 bases and the J gene lost 6 bases, with 14 bases spanning the gap. CDR3 region: CASSPYRAGQPQHF. The CDR3 bases are TGTGCCAGCAGCCCATACAGGGCGGGTCAGCCCCAGCATTTT.

The gene calls are TRBV7-2 and TRBJ1-2; D uncertain. Trimming left V 3 bases short and J 8 bases short, with 13 bases between. Germline V gives CDR1 SGHTA, CDR2 FQGNSA. CDR3 length: 13 amino acids. In DNA, the CDR3 is TGTGCCAGCAGCTTGGGTGGAGATGGGGGCTACACCTTC. Translation: CASSLGGDGGYTF. The full variable domain, with the rest looked up from reference TRBV7-2 and TRBJ1-2, is GAGVSQSPSNKVTEKGKDVELRCDPISGHTALYWYRQSLGQGLEFLIYFQGNSAPDKSGLPSDRFSAERTGGSVSTLTIQRTQQEDSAVYLCASSLGGDGGYTFGSGTRLTVV.

V usage is TRBV30 and J usage is TRBJ1-1; D not resolved. V was trimmed by 5 bases and J by 0 bases, leaving 7 bases between them. Germline V CDR1 and CDR2: GTSNPN, SVGIG (reference sequence). CDR3 length: 12 amino acids. The CDR3 is CAWGRVNTEAFF. Written as DNA, the CDR3 is TGTGCCTGGGGTAGAGTGAACACTGAAGCTTTCTTT.

The CDR3 DNA follows: TGTGCCAGCAGCTTAGATCTTGGGCCCTTGGGGGAGGGCCCCTACAATGAGCAGTTCTTC. Protein: CASSLDLGPLGEGPYNEQFF. This chain joins TRBV11-3 and TRBJ2-1; 7 positions match TRBD2. This CDR3 has 20 amino acids. V shed 0 bases, J shed 2 bases, and the junction held 16 bases outside the gene matches. Germline V gene sequence: CDR1 SGHNT, CDR2 YENEEA.

The chain recombines TRBV3-1 (or the pseudogene TRBV3-2) with TRBJ1-3; no clear D gene. The V end lost 4 bases, the J end lost 0 bases, and 10 bases lay between the germline ends. From germline, CDR1 is LGHDT and CDR2 YNNKEL (reference sequence). This CDR3 is built from 15 residues. CDR3 nucleotides: TGTGCCAGCAGCCCGACTTATAGCTCTGGAAACACCATATATTTT. Amino acid sequence: CASSPTYSSGNTIYF.

The rearrangement uses TRBV2 and TRBJ1-2; 9 bases map to TRBD1. CDR3 length: 15 amino acids. V lost 6 bases and J lost 2; bases outside the gene matches: 7. Germline CDR1 SNHLY, CDR2 FYNNEI. CDR3 residues: CASSFLGTGNYGYTF. The CDR3 DNA reads TGTGCCAGCAGCTTTCTAGGGACAGGGAACTATGGCTACACCTTC.

V is TRBV10-3 and J is TRBJ1-1; tentatively, D is TRBD1 (6 bases). V shed 11 bases and J shed 6 bases, with 22 bases lying between them. The CDR3 runs to 14 residues. Germline CDR1 ENHRY, CDR2 SYGVKD. DNA of the CDR3: TGTGCCTCTAGCCGACAGGTCGGGTCGCCTGAAGCTTTCTTT. It is translated as CASSRQVGSPEAFF.

V usage is TRBV4-1 and J usage is TRBJ1-5; D is uncertain. Trimming removed 0 bases from V and 6 bases from J, with 15 bases in between. CDR1 is MGHRA and CDR2 is YSYEKL in the germline V gene. This CDR3 region has 16 residues. Here the CDR3 reads CASSQDLWKEGQPQHF. The CDR3 DNA is TGCGCCAGCAGCCAAGATCTGTGGAAGGAGGGTCAGCCCCAGCATTTT.

The rearrangement uses TRBV2 and TRBJ2-1, with D possibly being TRBD2 (7 bases). The CDR3 has 16 amino acids. Germline V lookup: CDR1 SNHLY, CDR2 FYNNEI. V was cut by 5 bases and J by 4 bases, with 18 bases left in between. This chain's CDR3 is CASSFGGLAEYNEQFF. In nucleotides, the CDR3 is TGTGCCAGCAGTTTCGGGGGGCTAGCGGAATACAATGAGCAGTTCTTC.

The rearrangement links TRBV11-2 to TRBJ2-2; D might be TRBD2 (5 bases). Trimming shortened V by 0 bases and J by 0 bases, and 14 bases separated the two germline ends. This CDR3 has 18 amino acids. The germline V gene has CDR1 SGHAT and CDR2 FQNNGV. DNA for the CDR3: TGTGCCAGCAGCTTAGATGGGAGATACACGTCGAACACCGGGGAGCTGTTTTTT. It encodes CASSLDGRYTSNTGELFF. Combining the CDR3 with reference TRBV11-2 and TRBJ2-2 gives the whole variable domain EAGVAQSPRYKIIEKRQSVAFWCNPISGHATLYWYQQILGQGPKLLIQFQNNGVVDDSQLPKDRFSAERLKGVDSTLKIQPAKLEDSAVYLCASSLDGRYTSNTGELFFGEGSRLTVL.

V and J are TRBV4-1 and TRBJ2-5, with D maybe TRBD1 (5 bases). V dropped 4 bases and J dropped 2 bases, with 23 bases sitting between them. The CDR3 runs to 18 residues. The V gene's germline CDR1 is MGHRA and CDR2 YSYEKL. Written as DNA, the CDR3 is TGCGCCAGCAGCCTTAACCCCGACATGCAGGGTCCTCAAGAGACCCAGTACTTC. This encodes CASSLNPDMQGPQETQYF.

The gene calls are TRBV5-6 and TRBJ1-2, with a weak D call TRBD1 (6 bases). Germline CDR1 reads SGHDT; CDR2 reads YYEEEE. The CDR3 has 13 amino acids. Trimming cost V 4 bases and J 4 bases, with 11 bases left between them. The CDR3 here is CASSDTGSYGYTF. CDR3 in DNA: TGTGCCAGCAGCGATACAGGGAGCTATGGCTACACCTTC.

The rearrangement uses TRBV7-9 and TRBJ2-7, with D tentatively TRBD1 (6 bases). V lost 1 base, J lost 10 bases, and 8 bases lay in between. Germline-derived CDR1 and CDR2 are SEHNR and FQNEAQ (reference sequence). This CDR3 contains 11 residues. The CDR3 protein is CASSLDRDQYF. The CDR3 coding sequence is TGTGCCAGCAGCTTAGACAGGGACCAGTACTTC.

The gene calls are TRBV4-1 and TRBJ2-7, with 9 bases that match TRBD2. Trimming cost V 4 bases and J 2 bases; bases outside gene matches: 6. In germline, CDR1 is MGHRA, CDR2 YSYEKL. CDR3 length equals 15 residues. The CDR3 reads CASSLGLAIAYEQYF. Here the CDR3 DNA reads TGCGCCAGCAGCCTAGGACTAGCGATTGCCTACGAGCAGTACTTC.

This chain links TRBV12-3 or TRBV12-4 with TRBJ1-2; TRBD1 matches 9 bases. V gave up 3 bases and J gave up 9 bases; unmatched junction bases: 5. CDR3 length: 13 amino acids. CDR3 region: CASSLGTGFSYTF. In DNA, the CDR3 is TGTGCCAGCAGTTTGGGGACAGGGTTTAGCTACACCTTC.